This T cell receptor beta chain was observed in a study of graft-versus-host responses after intestinal transplantation. Overall study context: Once they had received anti-thymocyte globulin induction, all recipients took tacrolimus and steroids for around 3 years. General study findings and limits: Subjects displaying graft-donor T cell macrochimerism possessed elevated graft-versus-host to host-versus-graft clonal ratios inside allografts. Among circulating GvH clones, peak levels were associated with early post-transplant declines in HvG clones. Ileal or blood samples showed some GvH clones first, and such clones were also found in recipient marrow.

Details on this clone: Its antigen is not known.

The CDR3 is 15 amino acids. The germline gives CDR1 SEHNR, CDR2 FQNEAQ (reference sequence). V lost 3 bases and J 1 base, leaving 11 bases between the germline ends. The data were produced by immunoSEQ multiplex PCR, yet TCRdb's version contains in-frame clones alone and is incomplete. The sample shows almost 85,000 clones, roughly 91% of them seen only once. The sequencing here drew on unstimulated CD4+ T cells sorted from spleen or lymph node cells, taken before intestinal transplant. The rearrangement joins TRBV7-9 to TRBJ2-3, with D possibly being TRBD2 (6 bases). The sequence was collected from a human donor who received an intestinal transplant. The CDR3: CASSFWGEGTDTQYF. CDR3 bases: TGTGCCAGCAGCTTCTGGGGGGAGGGCACAGATACGCAGTATTTT. Filled out from reference TRBV7-9 and TRBJ2-3, the complete variable domain reads DTGVSQNPRHKITKRGQNVTFRCDPISEHNRLYWYRQTLGQGPEFLTYFQNEAQLEKSRLLSDRFSAERPKGSFSTLEIQRTEQGDSAMYLCASSFWGEGTDTQYFGPGTRLTVL.